This TCR beta chain was obtained from a study of monozygotic twins with inflammatory bowel disease. Study conclusions and caveats: IBD patients shared fewer clonotypes with other individuals than healthy twins, especially patients with disease activity signs.

Remarks on this clonotype: Antigen: not known.

Germline values: CDR1 MNHEY, CDR2 SVGAGI. CDR3 length: 16 residues. A 6-nucleotide sample barcode was carried by the UMIs, which template switching added. Using the 5' RACE reads, TCRdb records one entry per CDR3 protein without DNA. This table holds roughly 200,000 distinct CDR3 sequences. Total RNA from whole blood was isolated with no T cell sorting. The sequencing input was blood. The sequence came from a human donor with ulcerative colitis or Crohn's disease, or a healthy co-twin of an affected twin (not recorded which). This chain connects TRBV6-5 to TRBJ2-7; TCRdb lists TRBD1, though no DNA is available to test this call. CDR3 sequence reads: CASTYSGGPTSYEQYF.